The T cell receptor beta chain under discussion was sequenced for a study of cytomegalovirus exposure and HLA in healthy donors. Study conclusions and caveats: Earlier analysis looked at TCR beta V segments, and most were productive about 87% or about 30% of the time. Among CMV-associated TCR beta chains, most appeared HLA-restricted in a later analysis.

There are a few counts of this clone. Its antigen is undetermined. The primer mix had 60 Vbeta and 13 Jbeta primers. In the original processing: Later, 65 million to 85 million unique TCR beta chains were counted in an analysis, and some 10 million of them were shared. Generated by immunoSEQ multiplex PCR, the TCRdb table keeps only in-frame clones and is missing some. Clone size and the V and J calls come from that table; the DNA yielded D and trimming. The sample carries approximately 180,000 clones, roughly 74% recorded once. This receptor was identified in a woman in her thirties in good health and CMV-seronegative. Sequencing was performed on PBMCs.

The CDR3 region has the DNA TGCGCCAGCAGCCAAGATAGGGACAGGGCGAACTATGGCTACACCTTC. Its protein product is CASSQDRDRANYGYTF. The chain recombines TRBV4-1 with TRBJ1-2; TRBD1 agrees at 9 bases. The CDR3 totals 16 residues. V was clipped by 0 bases and J by 2 bases; unmatched bases: 4. CDR1 is MGHRA and CDR2 is YSYEKL in the germline V gene.